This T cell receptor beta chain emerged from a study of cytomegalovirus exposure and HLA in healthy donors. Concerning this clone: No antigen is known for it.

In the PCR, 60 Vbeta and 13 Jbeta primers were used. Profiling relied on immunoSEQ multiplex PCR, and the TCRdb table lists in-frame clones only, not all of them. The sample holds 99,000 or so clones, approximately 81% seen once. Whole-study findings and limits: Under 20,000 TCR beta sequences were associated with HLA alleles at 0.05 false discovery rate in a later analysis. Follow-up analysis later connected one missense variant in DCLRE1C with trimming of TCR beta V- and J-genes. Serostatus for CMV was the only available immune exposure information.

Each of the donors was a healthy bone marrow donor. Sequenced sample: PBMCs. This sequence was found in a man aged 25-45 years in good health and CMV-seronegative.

CDR3 region: CASSVGSTRNQPQHF. In DNA, the CDR3 is TGTGCCAGCAGCGTTGGATCGACTCGCAATCAGCCCCAGCATTTT. V and J are TRBV27 and TRBJ1-5; D call uncertain. V was cut by 6 bases and J by 2 bases, with 14 bases left in between. This CDR3 spans 15 amino acids. Germline assignment: CDR1 MNHEY and CDR2 SMNVEV (reference sequence).